This TCR beta chain was observed in a study of shared clonotypes between healthy human individuals (dated by TCRdb to 2018 to 2020). Regarding the research as a whole: The cohort comprised a couple of women and a few men aged 18 to 49 years. For each donor, CD4 naive and CD4 memory were each given three plates, CD8 naive was given two plates, and CD8 memory was given one plate. To estimate repertoire size and how much clonotype sharing occurs between individuals, the study deeply sequenced the blood TCR repertoires of 4 to 6 healthy adults. To increase sequencing depth and limit assay-specific biases, TCR repertoire library preparation and sequencing were carried out by different laboratories using diverse techniques. Between about 0.8 and 9 billion PBMCs per donor were obtained by leukapheresis.

The donors were healthy, HIV-negative adults with no recently reported acute infections or vaccinations. Every donor was a Caucasian adult residing in Nashville, Tennessee, USA. CD4+ T cells were enriched by magnetic negative selection; naive cells were then positively selected on CD45RA, and the negative fraction formed the memory subset. Blood was obtained by leukapheresis, after which PBMCs were separated by Ficoll-Histopaque density gradient centrifugation and cryopreserved in liquid nitrogen vapor phase. Analytical flow cytometry was used to check the purity and quantity of every magnetically sorted T cell population. Genomic DNA was isolated from each sorted fraction and quantified by UV absorbance on a Nanodrop 2000c. Paper-wide results and their limitations: Compared with non-shared clonotypes, clonotypes shared by all four sorted-subset donors had higher generation probabilities. Sharing across several donors was observed for roughly 5% of naive CD4, 3% to 3.5% of naive CD8, about 2.3% of memory CD4, and less than 0.45% of memory CD8 clonotypes. Sampling was limited to blood, and TCR repertoires in tissue likely differ from TCR repertoires in blood. Estimated clonotype richness was generally larger for naive than for memory subsets. Incomplete sequencing was indicated by rarefaction of sorted-subset datasets, despite the large sequencing depth. Pairwise subsampling indicated that sequencing depth was expected to affect the degree of clonotype sharing among donors. The genetic and exposure-history diversity represented was limited by the small number of donors.

TCR CDR3 regions were amplified from genomic DNA by multiplex PCR using the deep immunoSEQ assay. Genomic DNA extracted from each cell subset was distributed evenly over all wells of several immunoSEQ 96-well plates, and each plate served as one replicate. For sorted subsets, each replicate PCR was loaded with approximately 190 ng genomic DNA, equivalent to some 31,000 T cell genomes. The purified libraries were quantified using a Qubit 3.0 fluorometer, sized with a Bioanalyzer 2100, and then quantified again using the KAPA Library Quantification kit. A separate single-read 150-cycle Illumina NextSeq 550 flow cell was used to sequence each immunoSEQ 96-well plate. On the authors' methods: The immunoSEQ output contained only junctional sequences without quality scores, so filtering could not match that applied to full-length reads. To assign V/J genes and CDR3, sequences were annotated against IMGT germline references using PyIR, a Python wrapper for IgBLAST v1.9. Any read was removed if the V/J assignment was weak (E-value above 1e-6), the CDR3 was missing, or the read contained stop codons, out-of-frame junctions, or ambiguous translated residues. V3J clonotypes were defined as sequences sharing the same inferred V gene, J gene, and CDR3 amino acid sequence. Percentage overlap between repertoires was calculated by dividing the number of shared unique clonotypes by the size of the smaller repertoire. RTK rarefaction, the Chao1 estimator, and Recon v2.1 estimates of unobserved clonotypes were used to assess repertoire richness. For all TCRbeta clonotypes obtained by the gDNA method from a few donors, generation probabilities were computed with OLGA. TCRdb stores this immuneACCESS table with in-frame sequences only. Part of the clones is absent; in the studies checked, under half of the shortfall reflects unresolved V genes, and no reason is known for the rest. The DNA was the basis for D and trimming; V, J and clone size are from that table. This sample gives more than 1,200,000 clones in total; 98% to 99% of them show up just once. The ten largest clones add up to approximately 0.4% of the sample.

As for this clone: It has no known antigen specificity. The input lacks base qualities; no much larger clone sits a single base away.

CDR1 and CDR2 are read off the germline V gene (reference sequence) as MNHEY and SMNVEV. Counted from cysteine to phenylalanine, this CDR3 has 18 amino acids. CDR3 DNA only is kept here, 54 bases in frame from base 1. V is cut by 5 bases and J by 3 bases, and the space between the germline ends is 22 bases. The chain is made from TRBV27 and TRBJ2-2; TRBD2 is possibly the D segment (6 matching bases). The sequencing sample was made of naive CD4+ T cells sorted from blood. According to the study, the label for this sample's cell subset or site signals: CD45RA+ positively selected. This TCR derives from a man younger than 45 in good health. The nucleotides read TGTGCCAGCAGTATACTACCGCCCCGGGGAGGTTACACCGGGGAGCTGTTTTTT. It translates as CASSILPPRGGYTGELFF.